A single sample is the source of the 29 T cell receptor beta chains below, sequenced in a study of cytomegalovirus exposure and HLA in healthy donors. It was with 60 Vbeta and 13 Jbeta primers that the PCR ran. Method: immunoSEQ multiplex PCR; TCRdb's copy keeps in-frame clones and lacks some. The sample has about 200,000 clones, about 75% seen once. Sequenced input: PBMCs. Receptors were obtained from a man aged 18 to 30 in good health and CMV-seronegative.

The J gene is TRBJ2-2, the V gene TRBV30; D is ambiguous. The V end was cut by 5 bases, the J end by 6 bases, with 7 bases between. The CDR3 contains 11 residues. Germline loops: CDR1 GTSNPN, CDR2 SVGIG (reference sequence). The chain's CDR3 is CAWELAGELFF. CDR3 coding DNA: TGTGCCTGGGAACTGGCCGGGGAGCTGTTTTTT. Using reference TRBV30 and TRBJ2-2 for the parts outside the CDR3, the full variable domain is SQTIHQWPATLVQPVGSPLSLECTVEGTSNPNLYWYRQAAGRGLQLLFYSVGIGQISSEVPQNLSASRPQDRQFILSSKKLLLSDSGFYLCAWELAGELFFGEGSRLTVL.

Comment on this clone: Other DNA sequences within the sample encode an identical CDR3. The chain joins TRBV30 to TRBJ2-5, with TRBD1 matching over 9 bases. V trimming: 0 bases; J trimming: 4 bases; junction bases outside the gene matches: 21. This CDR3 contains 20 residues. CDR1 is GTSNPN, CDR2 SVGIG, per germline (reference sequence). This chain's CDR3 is CAWSVRWRAFRTGERETQYF. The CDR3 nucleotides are TGTGCCTGGAGTGTACGGTGGAGAGCCTTCCGGACAGGGGAGAGAGAGACCCAGTACTTC. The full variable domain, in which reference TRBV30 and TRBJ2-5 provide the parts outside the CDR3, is SQTIHQWPATLVQPVGSPLSLECTVEGTSNPNLYWYRQAAGRGLQLLFYSVGIGQISSEVPQNLSASRPQDRQFILSSKKLLLSDSGFYLCAWSVRWRAFRTGERETQYFGPGTRLLVL.

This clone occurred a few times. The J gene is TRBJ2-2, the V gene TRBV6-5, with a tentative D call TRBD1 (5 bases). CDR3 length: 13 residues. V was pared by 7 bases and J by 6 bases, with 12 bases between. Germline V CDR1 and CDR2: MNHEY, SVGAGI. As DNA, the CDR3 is TGTGCCAGCAAAGAGACAGAGGCCGGGGAGCTGTTTTTT. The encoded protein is CASKETEAGELFF.

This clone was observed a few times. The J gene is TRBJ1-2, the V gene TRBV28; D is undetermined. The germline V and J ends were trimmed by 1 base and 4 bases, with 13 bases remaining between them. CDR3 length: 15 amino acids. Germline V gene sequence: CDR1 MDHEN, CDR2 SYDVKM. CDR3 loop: CASSLYASGVYGYTF. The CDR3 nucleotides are TGTGCCAGCAGTTTATATGCTTCGGGAGTCTATGGCTACACCTTC.

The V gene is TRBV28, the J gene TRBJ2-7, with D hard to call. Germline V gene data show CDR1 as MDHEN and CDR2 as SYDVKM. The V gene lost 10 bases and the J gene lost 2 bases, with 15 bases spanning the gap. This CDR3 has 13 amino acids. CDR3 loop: CATRRSPAYEQYF. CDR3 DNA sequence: TGTGCCACCAGACGGAGCCCTGCCTACGAGCAGTACTTC.

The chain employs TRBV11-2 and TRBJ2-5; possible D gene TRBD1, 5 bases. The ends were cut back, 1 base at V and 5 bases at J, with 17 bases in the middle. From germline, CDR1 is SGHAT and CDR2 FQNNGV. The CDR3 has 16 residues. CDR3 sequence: CASSLGGRVGRETQYF. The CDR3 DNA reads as TGTGCCAGCAGCTTAGGTGGCAGGGTAGGGCGGGAGACCCAGTACTTC.

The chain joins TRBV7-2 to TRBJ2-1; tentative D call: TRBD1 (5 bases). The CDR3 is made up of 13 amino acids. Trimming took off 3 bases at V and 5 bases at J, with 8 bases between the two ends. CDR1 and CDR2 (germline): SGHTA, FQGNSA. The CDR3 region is CASSLGPNNEQFF. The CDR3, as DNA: TGTGCCAGCAGCTTGGGGCCAAACAATGAGCAGTTCTTC.

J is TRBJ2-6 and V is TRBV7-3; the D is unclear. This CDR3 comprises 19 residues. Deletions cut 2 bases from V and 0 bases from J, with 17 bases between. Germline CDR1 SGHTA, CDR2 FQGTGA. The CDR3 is CASSLERSLTGSGANVLTF. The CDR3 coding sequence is TGTGCCAGCAGCTTAGAGAGGTCTCTTACCGGCTCTGGGGCCAACGTCCTGACTTTC.

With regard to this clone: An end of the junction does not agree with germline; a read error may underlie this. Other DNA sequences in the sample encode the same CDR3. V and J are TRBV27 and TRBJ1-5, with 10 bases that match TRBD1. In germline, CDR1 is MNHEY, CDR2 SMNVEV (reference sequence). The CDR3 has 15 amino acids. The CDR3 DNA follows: TGTGCCAGTAGTTCCGTGACAGGGGGCTATCAGCCCCAGCATTTT. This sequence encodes CASSSVTGGYQPQHF.

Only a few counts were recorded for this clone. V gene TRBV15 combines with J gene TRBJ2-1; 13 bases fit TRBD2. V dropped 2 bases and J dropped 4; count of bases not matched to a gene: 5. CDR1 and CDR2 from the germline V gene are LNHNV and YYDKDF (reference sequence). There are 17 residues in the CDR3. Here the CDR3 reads CATSRLLTSGGYNEQFF. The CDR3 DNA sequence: TGTGCCACCAGCAGACTACTGACTAGCGGGGGGTACAATGAGCAGTTCTTC.

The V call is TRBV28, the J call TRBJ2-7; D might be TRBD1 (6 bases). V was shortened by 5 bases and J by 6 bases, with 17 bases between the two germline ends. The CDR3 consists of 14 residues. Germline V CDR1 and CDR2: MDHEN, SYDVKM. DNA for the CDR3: TGTGCCAGCAGTCTACCCATGGGGGCTCGCGAGCAGTACTTC. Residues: CASSLPMGAREQYF.

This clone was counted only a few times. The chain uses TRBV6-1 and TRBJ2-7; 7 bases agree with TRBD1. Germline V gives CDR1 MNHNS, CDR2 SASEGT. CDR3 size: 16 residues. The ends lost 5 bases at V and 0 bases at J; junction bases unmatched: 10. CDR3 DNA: TGTGCCAGCAGTCAAGGACAGGTTTGGAGCTCCTACGAGCAGTACTTC. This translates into CASSQGQVWSSYEQYF.

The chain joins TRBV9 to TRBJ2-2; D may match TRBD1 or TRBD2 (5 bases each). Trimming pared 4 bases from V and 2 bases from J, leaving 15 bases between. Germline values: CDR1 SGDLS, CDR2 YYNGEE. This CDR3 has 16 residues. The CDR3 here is CASSLGLRGNTGELFF. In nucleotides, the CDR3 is TGTGCCAGCAGCCTAGGACTTAGGGGCAACACCGGGGAGCTGTTTTTT.

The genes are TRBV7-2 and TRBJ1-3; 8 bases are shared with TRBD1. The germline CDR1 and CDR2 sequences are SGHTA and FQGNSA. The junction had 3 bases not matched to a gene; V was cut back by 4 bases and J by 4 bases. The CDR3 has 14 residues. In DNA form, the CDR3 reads TGTGCCAGCAGCTGGACAGGGAACGGAAACACCATATATTTT. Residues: CASSWTGNGNTIYF.

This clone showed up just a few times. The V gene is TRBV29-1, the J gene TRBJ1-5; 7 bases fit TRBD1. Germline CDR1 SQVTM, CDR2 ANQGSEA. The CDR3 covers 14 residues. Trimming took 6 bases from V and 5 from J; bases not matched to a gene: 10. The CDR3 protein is CSVATGWTDQPQHF. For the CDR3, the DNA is TGCAGCGTCGCGACAGGGTGGACGGATCAGCCCCAGCATTTT.

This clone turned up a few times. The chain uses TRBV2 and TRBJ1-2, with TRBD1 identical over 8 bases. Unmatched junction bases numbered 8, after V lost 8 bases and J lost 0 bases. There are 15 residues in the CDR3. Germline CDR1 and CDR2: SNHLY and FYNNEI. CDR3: CASSSQGASNYGYTF. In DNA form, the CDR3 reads TGTGCCAGCTCATCTCAGGGGGCTTCTAACTATGGCTACACCTTC.

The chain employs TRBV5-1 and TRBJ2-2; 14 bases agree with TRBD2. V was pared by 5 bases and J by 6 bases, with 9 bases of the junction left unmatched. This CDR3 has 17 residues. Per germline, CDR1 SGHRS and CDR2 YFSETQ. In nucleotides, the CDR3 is TGCGCCAGCAGGTGGACTAGCGGGGGGCCAAGCGCCGGGGAGCTGTTTTTT. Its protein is CASRWTSGGPSAGELFF.

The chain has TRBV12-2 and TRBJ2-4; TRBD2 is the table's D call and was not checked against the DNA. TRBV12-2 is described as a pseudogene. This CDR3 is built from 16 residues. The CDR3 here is CASRSGATFTLHIQYF. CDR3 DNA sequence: TGTGCAAGTCGCTCGGGTGCGACCTTCACCCTCCACATTCAGTACTTC.

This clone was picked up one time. The CDR3 DNA sequence: TGTGCCAGCAGCTACGGGGGTTCCGGGGAGCTGTTTTTT. This codes for CASSYGGSGELFF. The chain is built from TRBV5-4 and TRBJ2-2, with D maybe TRBD2 (6 bases). V was clipped by 3 bases and J by 6 bases, with 9 bases between them. The V gene's germline CDR1 is SGHNT and CDR2 YYREEE (reference sequence). The CDR3 covers 13 residues.

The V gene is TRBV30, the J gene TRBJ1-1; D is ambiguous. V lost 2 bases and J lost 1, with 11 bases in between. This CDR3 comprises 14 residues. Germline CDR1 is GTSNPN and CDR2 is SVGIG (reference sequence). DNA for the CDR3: TGTGCCTGGAGTTACGGGTTATCGAACACTGAAGCTTTCTTT. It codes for CAWSYGLSNTEAFF. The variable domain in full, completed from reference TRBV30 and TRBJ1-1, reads SQTIHQWPATLVQPVGSPLSLECTVEGTSNPNLYWYRQAAGRGLQLLFYSVGIGQISSEVPQNLSASRPQDRQFILSSKKLLLSDSGFYLCAWSYGLSNTEAFFGQGTRLTVV.

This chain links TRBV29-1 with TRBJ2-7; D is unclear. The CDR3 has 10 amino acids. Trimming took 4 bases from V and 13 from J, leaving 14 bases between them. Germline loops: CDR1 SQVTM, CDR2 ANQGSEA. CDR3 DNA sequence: TGCAGCGTTGTTGAGGAAGGTGTATACTTC. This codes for CSVVEEGVYF.

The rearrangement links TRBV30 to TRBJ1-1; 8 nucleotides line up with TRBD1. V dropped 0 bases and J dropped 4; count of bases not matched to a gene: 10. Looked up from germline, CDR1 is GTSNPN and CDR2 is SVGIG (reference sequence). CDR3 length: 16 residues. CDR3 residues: CAWSVRWDRQATEAFF. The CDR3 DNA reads TGTGCCTGGAGTGTACGTTGGGACAGGCAAGCCACTGAAGCTTTCTTT. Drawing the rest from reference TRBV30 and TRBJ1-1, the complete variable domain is SQTIHQWPATLVQPVGSPLSLECTVEGTSNPNLYWYRQAAGRGLQLLFYSVGIGQISSEVPQNLSASRPQDRQFILSSKKLLLSDSGFYLCAWSVRWDRQATEAFFGQGTRLTVV.

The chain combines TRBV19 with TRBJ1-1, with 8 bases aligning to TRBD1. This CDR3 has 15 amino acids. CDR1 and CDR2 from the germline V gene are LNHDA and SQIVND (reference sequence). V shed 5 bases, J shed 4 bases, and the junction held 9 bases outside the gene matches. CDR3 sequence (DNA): TGTGCCAGTAGTTTTCCACAGGGGGTCGTCACTGAAGCTTTCTTT. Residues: CASSFPQGVVTEAFF.

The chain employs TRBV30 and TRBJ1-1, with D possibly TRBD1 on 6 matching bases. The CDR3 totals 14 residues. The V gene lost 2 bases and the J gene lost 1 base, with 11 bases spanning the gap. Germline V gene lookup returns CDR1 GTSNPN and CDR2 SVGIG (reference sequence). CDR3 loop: CAWSQGLRNTEAFF. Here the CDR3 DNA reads TGTGCCTGGAGTCAGGGGCTCCGGAACACTGAAGCTTTCTTT. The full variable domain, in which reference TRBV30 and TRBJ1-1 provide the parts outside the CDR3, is SQTIHQWPATLVQPVGSPLSLECTVEGTSNPNLYWYRQAAGRGLQLLFYSVGIGQISSEVPQNLSASRPQDRQFILSSKKLLLSDSGFYLCAWSQGLRNTEAFFGQGTRLTVV.

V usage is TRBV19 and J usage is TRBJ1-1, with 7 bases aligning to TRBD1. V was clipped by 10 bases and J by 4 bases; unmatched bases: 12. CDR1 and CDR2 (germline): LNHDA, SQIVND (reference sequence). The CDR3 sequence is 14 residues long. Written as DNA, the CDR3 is TGTGCCACCGTTCTACAGGGGACCTTCACTGAAGCTTTCTTT. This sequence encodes CATVLQGTFTEAFF.

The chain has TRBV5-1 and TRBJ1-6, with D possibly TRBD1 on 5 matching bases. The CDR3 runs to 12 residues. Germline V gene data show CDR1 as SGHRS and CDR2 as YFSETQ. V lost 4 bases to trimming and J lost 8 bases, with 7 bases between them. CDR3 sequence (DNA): TGCGCCAGCAGCGGGGGGGATTCACCCCTCCACTTT. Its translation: CASSGGDSPLHF.

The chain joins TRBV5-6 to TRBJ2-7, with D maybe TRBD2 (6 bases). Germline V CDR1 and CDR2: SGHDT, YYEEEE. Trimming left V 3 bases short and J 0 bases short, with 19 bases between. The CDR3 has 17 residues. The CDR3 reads CASSSISEGPSSYEQYF. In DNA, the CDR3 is TGTGCCAGCAGCTCAATCTCGGAGGGACCGAGCTCCTACGAGCAGTACTTC.

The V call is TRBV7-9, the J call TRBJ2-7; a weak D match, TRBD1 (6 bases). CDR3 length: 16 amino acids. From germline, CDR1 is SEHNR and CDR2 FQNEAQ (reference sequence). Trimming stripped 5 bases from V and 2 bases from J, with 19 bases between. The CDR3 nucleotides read TGTGCCAGCAGCGCAGGTACAGGGCAAACTACCTACGAGCAGTACTTC. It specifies CASSAGTGQTTYEQYF.

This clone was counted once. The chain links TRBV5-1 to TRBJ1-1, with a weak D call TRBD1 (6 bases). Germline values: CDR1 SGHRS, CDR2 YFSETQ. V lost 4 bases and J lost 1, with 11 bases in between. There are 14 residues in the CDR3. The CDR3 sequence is CASSETTGNTEAFF. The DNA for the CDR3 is TGCGCCAGCAGCGAAACGACAGGGAACACTGAAGCTTTCTTT.